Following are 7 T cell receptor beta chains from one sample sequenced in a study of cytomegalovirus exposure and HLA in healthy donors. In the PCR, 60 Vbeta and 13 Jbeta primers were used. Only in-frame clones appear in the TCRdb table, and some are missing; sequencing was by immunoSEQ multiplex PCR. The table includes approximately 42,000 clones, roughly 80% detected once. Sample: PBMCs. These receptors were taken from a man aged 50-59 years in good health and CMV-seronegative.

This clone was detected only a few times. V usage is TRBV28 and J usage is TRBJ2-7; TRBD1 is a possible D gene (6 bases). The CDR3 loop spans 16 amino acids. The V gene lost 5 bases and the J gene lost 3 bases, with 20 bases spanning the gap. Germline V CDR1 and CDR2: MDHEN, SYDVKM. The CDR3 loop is CASSPGPGTSRYEQYF. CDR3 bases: TGTGCCAGCAGTCCGGGCCCCGGGACATCCCGCTACGAGCAGTACTTC.

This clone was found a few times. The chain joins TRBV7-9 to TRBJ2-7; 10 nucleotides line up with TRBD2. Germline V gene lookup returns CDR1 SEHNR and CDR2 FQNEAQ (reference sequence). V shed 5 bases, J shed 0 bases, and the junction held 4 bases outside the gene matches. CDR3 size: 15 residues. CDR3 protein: CASSMASGSSYEQYF. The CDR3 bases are TGTGCCAGCAGCATGGCTAGCGGGAGCTCCTACGAGCAGTACTTC.

In DNA, the CDR3 is TGTGCCTGGAGTGTACCTTGGAGTATTCAGTTCTTC. Amino acid sequence: CAWSVPWSIQFF. The rearrangement links TRBV30 to TRBJ2-1; no firm D call. The CDR3 totals 12 residues. Germline V gene data show CDR1 as GTSNPN and CDR2 as SVGIG (reference sequence). Trimming left V 0 bases short and J 13 bases short, with 13 bases between.

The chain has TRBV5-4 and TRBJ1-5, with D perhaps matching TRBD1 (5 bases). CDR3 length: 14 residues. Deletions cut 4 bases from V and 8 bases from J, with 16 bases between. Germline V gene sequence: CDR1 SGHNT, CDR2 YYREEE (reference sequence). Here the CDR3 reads CASSLQGRTEPQHF. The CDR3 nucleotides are TGTGCCAGCAGCCTGCAGGGTCGGACGGAGCCCCAGCATTTT.

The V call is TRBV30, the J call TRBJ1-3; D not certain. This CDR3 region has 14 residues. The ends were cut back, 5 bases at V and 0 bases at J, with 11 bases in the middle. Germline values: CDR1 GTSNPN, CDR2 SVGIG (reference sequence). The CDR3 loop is CAWRFSSSGNTIYF. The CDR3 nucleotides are TGTGCCTGGCGGTTCTCAAGCTCTGGAAACACCATATATTTT.

As DNA, the CDR3 is TGTGCCAGCAGTCAACAGGGCCCCCGAGATACGCAGTATTTT. Translating gives CASSQQGPRDTQYF. The gene calls are TRBV2 and TRBJ2-3; D is perhaps TRBD1 (6 bases). Deletions cut 5 bases from V and 5 bases from J, with 14 bases between. The CDR3 has 14 amino acids. Germline CDR1 reads SNHLY; CDR2 reads FYNNEI. Drawing the rest from reference TRBV2 and TRBJ2-3, the complete variable domain is EPEVTQTPSHQVTQMGQEVILRCVPISNHLYFYWYRQILGQKVEFLVSFYNNEISEKSEIFDDQFSVERPDGSNFTLKIRSTKLEDSAMYFCASSQQGPRDTQYFGPGTRLTVL.

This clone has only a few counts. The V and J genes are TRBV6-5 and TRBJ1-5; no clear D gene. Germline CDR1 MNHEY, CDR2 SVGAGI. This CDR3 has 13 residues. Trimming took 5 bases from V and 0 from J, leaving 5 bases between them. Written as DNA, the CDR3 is TGTGCCAGCAGTCCAGATAGCAATCAGCCCCAGCATTTT. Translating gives CASSPDSNQPQHF.